The entry below gives a single T cell receptor (beta chain) sequence along with its context. Its antigen is as yet unknown. The sample comes from a study of T cells in localized non-small cell lung cancer. V gave up 2 bases and J gave up 1 base; unmatched junction bases: 7. Germline V CDR1 and CDR2: KGHSH, LQKENI. CDR3 length: 17 residues. Clones were sequenced by immunoSEQ multiplex PCR, and TCRdb holds only the in-frame ones, with some missing. The sample holds more than 45,000 clones; 65% to 85% are singletons and the top ten take roughly 17%. The study, taken as a whole, reports: Within adjacent lung there appeared a median roughly 60 of the top 100 tumor clones. A higher density of T cells in blood coincided with extended overall survival. Clonality of T cells reached its maximum in uninvolved adjacent lung, surpassing tumor.

The receptor was isolated from a man aged 35 to 69 with stage III lung adenocarcinoma. The genes are TRBV18 and TRBJ2-2; 7 positions agree with TRBD2. Material: peripheral blood mononuclear cells, obtained before any cancer treatment. For the CDR3, the DNA is TGTGCCAGCTCACCAGAAGAGGTAGCGGGGAACACCGGGGAGCTGTTTTTT. Translation: CASSPEEVAGNTGELFF.